The present entry profiles one TCR beta chain with its context. The data are from a study of blood T cell repertoires in COVID-19. Study background: The United States, Italy and Spain supplied acute and convalescent COVID-19 samples.

The table came from immunoSEQ multiplex PCR; TCRdb's copy has only in-frame clones and leaves some out. This table holds hundreds of thousands of clones, about 89% found once. CDR3 length: 17 residues. V lost 3 bases, J lost 4 bases, and 11 bases stayed unmatched. Germline V gene data show CDR1 as SGDLS and CDR2 as YYNGEE. This clonotype originated in a man aged 35-49 years with acute or convalescent COVID-19. The rearrangement links TRBV9 to TRBJ2-2; 8 positions match TRBD1. The sequenced material came from peripheral blood. CDR3 amino acids: CASSAIGRTGLTGELFF. In DNA form, the CDR3 reads TGTGCCAGCAGCGCCATAGGCCGGACAGGGCTCACCGGGGAGCTGTTTTTT.